These 11 T cell receptor beta chains originate from one sample sequenced in a study of blood T cell repertoires in COVID-19. The protocol was immunoSEQ multiplex PCR, while the TCRdb copy is restricted to in-frame clones and leaves out a portion. Of around 140,000 clones listed, 80% to 85% are singletons. Sequenced input: peripheral blood. These receptors came from an older woman with acute or convalescent COVID-19.

The chain uses TRBV23-1 and TRBJ1-1; possibly TRBD1 for D (5 bases). TRBV23-1 is designated an ORF whose function remains uncertain. V lost 1 base and J lost 0, with 15 bases in between. The CDR3 loop spans 17 amino acids. The CDR3 loop reads CASSQLVSGPLNTEAFF. The CDR3 DNA reads TGCGCCAGCAGTCAATTGGTTTCAGGGCCCTTGAACACTGAAGCTTTCTTT.

The chain has TRBV6-5 and TRBJ1-1; unclear D gene. The CDR3 extends over 14 amino acids. V was pared by 2 bases and J by 3 bases, with 10 bases between. CDR1 and CDR2 from the germline V gene are MNHEY and SVGAGI. The CDR3 region is CASSYRGLDTEAFF. CDR3 DNA: TGTGCCAGCAGTTACAGAGGGCTGGACACTGAAGCTTTCTTT.

V gene TRBV28 combines with J gene TRBJ1-2; unclear D gene. Germline assignment: CDR1 MDHEN and CDR2 SYDVKM. This CDR3 contains 15 residues. V lost 6 bases to trimming and J lost 2 bases, with 16 bases between them. This chain's CDR3 is CASSSPGALNYGYTF. DNA of the CDR3: TGTGCCAGCAGCTCCCCAGGCGCCCTAAACTATGGCTACACCTTC.

This clone was found once. The chain employs TRBV7-9 and TRBJ1-4; no definite D call. Trimming removed 5 bases from V and 7 bases from J, with 11 bases in between. The CDR3 length is 13 residues. CDR1 is SEHNR and CDR2 is FQNEAQ in the germline V gene (reference sequence). In nucleotides, the CDR3 is TGTGCCAGCAGCGGGAGGTGGGGTGAAAAACTGTTTTTT. This sequence encodes CASSGRWGEKLFF.

On this clone: A read error may be the cause here, since a much bigger clone is one base away. The chain recombines TRBV3-1 (or the pseudogene TRBV3-2) with TRBJ1-1; D perhaps matches TRBD1 (6 bases). Germline V gives CDR1 LGHDT, CDR2 YNNKEL (reference sequence). Between the trimmed V and J ends, which lost 3 bases and 1 base, there was a span of 9 bases. The CDR3 covers 14 residues. CDR3 DNA: TGTGCCAGCAGCCACCTACAGGGGAACACTGAAGCTTTCTTT. Encoded protein: CASSHLQGNTEAFF.

Only a few counts were recorded for this clone. The gene calls are TRBV28 and TRBJ1-5; maybe TRBD1 (5 bases). Trimming took off 7 bases at V and 6 bases at J, with 13 bases between the two ends. Germline CDR1 is MDHEN and CDR2 is SYDVKM. The CDR3 contains 13 residues. CDR3 region: CASIQGGGQPQHF. The CDR3 nucleotides read TGTGCCAGCATCCAGGGCGGGGGTCAGCCCCAGCATTTT.

V is TRBV7-9 and J is TRBJ1-2; 8 nucleotides agree with TRBD1. The V gene end was trimmed by 4 bases and the J gene end by 8 bases; junction bases not matched to a gene: 6. Germline values: CDR1 SEHNR, CDR2 FQNEAQ (reference sequence). This CDR3 comprises 13 residues. Here the CDR3 reads CASSSQGARGYTF. The CDR3 bases are TGTGCCAGCAGCTCCCAGGGGGCGCGGGGCTACACCTTC.

In nucleotides, the CDR3 is TGTGCCAGCAGCTTTAGGGGTAGCACAGATACGCAGTATTTT. Encoded protein: CASSFRGSTDTQYF. V usage is TRBV7-2 and J usage is TRBJ2-3, with D perhaps matching TRBD1 (5 bases). V was cut by 3 bases and J by 0 bases, with 7 bases left in between. This CDR3 is built from 14 residues. In germline, CDR1 is SGHTA, CDR2 FQGNSA.

V is TRBV28 and J is TRBJ1-4; 7 bases line up with TRBD1. The junction had 9 bases not matched to a gene; V was cut back by 4 bases and J by 7 bases. Germline CDR1 MDHEN, CDR2 SYDVKM. CDR3 size: 15 residues. CDR3 region: CASSSSTGIIEKLFF. CDR3 sequence (DNA): TGTGCCAGCAGTTCCTCGACAGGGATCATTGAAAAACTGTTTTTT.

This rearrangement joins TRBV16 to TRBJ1-6; a weak D match, TRBD1 (6 bases). The germline V gene encodes CDR1 KGHSY and CDR2 FQNENV. Trimming removed 3 bases from V and 10 bases from J, with 28 bases in between. The CDR3 is made up of 19 amino acids. The CDR3 sequence: CASSHDNALRLQGVSPLHF. Written as DNA, the CDR3 is TGTGCCAGCAGCCACGATAACGCCTTGAGGTTACAGGGCGTGTCACCCCTCCACTTT. Variable domain in full (rest from reference TRBV16 and TRBJ1-6): GEEVAQTPKHLVRGEGQKAKLYCAPIKGHSYVFWYQQVLKNEFKFLISFQNENVFDETGMPKERFSAKCLPNSPCSLEIQATKLEDSAVYFCASSHDNALRLQGVSPLHFGNGTRLTVT.

J is TRBJ2-1 and V is TRBV19; TRBD2 matches 9 bases. This CDR3 has 16 residues. The germline V gene encodes CDR1 LNHDA and CDR2 SQIVND (reference sequence). V was pared by 4 bases and J by 6 bases, with 10 bases of the junction left unmatched. The CDR3 sequence is CASSRLPSGEINEQFF. CDR3 in DNA: TGTGCCAGTAGTAGGTTACCTAGCGGGGAAATCAATGAGCAGTTCTTC.